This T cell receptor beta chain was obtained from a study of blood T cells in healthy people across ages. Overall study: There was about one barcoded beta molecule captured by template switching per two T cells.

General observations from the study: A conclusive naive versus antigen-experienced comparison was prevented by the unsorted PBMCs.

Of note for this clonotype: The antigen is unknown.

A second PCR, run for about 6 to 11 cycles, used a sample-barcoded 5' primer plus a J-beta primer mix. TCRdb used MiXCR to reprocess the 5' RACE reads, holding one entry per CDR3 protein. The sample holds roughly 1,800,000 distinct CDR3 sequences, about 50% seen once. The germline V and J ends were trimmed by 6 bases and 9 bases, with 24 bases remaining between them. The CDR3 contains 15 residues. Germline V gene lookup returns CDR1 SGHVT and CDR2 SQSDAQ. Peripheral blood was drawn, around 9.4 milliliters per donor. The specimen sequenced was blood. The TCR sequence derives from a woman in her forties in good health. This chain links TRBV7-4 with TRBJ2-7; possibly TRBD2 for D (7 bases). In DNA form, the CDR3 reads TGTGCCAGCAGTACCGGGCAGGTGGGGGGGCGTCTGCAGTACTTC. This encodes CASSTGQVGGRLQYF.